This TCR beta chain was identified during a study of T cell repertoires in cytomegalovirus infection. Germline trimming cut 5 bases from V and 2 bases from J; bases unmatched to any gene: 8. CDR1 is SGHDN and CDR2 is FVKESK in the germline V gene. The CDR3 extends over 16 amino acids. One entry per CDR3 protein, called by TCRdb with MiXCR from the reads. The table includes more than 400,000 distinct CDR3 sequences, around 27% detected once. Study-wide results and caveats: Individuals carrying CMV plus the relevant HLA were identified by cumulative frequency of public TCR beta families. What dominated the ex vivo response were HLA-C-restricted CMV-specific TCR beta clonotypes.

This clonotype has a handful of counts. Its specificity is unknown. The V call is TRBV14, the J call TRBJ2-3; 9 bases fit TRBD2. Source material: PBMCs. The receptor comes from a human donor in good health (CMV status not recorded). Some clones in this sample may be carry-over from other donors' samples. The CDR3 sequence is CASSFGLALITDTQYF. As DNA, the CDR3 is TGTGCCAGCAGCTTCGGACTAGCGCTAATCACAGATACGCAGTATTTT.